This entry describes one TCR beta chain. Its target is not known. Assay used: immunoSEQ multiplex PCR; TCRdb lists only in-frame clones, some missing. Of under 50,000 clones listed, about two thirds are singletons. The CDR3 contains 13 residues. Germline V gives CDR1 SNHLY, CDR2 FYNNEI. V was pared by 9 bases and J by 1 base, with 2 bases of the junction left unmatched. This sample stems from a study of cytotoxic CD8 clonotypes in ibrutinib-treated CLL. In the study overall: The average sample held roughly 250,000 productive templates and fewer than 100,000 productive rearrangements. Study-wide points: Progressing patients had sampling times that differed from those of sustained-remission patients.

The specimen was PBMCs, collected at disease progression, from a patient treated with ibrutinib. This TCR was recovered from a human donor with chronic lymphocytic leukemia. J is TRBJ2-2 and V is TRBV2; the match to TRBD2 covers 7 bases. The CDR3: CASLAGNTGELFF. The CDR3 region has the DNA TGTGCCAGTTTAGCGGGGAACACCGGGGAGCTGTTTTTT.